Each of the 4 T cell receptor beta chains below was sequenced from the same sample in a study of blood T cell repertoires in COVID-19. Clones were sequenced by immunoSEQ multiplex PCR, and TCRdb holds only the in-frame ones, with some missing. This table holds about 64,000 clones, around 86% found once. The specimen sequenced was peripheral blood. The source is a middle-aged man with active COVID-19.

Remarks on this clone: One junction end disagrees with the germline gene, perhaps due to a read error. At the DNA level, this CDR3 is encoded by other sequences in the same sample as well. The rearrangement joins TRBV3-1 (or the pseudogene TRBV3-2) to TRBJ1-2, with TRBD1 as a possible D gene (5 bases). This CDR3 comprises 14 residues. Per the germline V gene, CDR1 is LGHDT and CDR2 is YNNKEL (reference sequence). The CDR3 loop reads CASSQEAGDYGYTF. In nucleotides, the CDR3 is TGTGCCAGCAGCCAAGAAGCGGGGGACTACGGCTACACCTTC.

The chain couples TRBV27 to TRBJ2-2; possibly TRBD2 for D (5 bases). The germline CDR1 and CDR2 sequences are MNHEY and SMNVEV (reference sequence). The CDR3 length is 15 residues. The ends were cut back, 6 bases at V and 5 bases at J, with 16 bases in the middle. Here the CDR3 reads CASSNRAPGTGELFF. The CDR3 DNA follows: TGTGCCAGCAGCAACCGGGCCCCGGGAACCGGGGAGCTGTTTTTT.

In its sample, this clone was seen a few times. The chain has TRBV7-9 and TRBJ2-1; weak D call: TRBD1 (6 bases). The germline V and J ends were trimmed by 3 bases and 10 bases, with 10 bases remaining between them. Germline assignment: CDR1 SEHNR and CDR2 FQNEAQ (reference sequence). The CDR3 has 12 residues. CDR3 in amino acids: CASSFDRREQFF. CDR3 sequence (DNA): TGTGCCAGCAGCTTTGACAGGCGAGAGCAGTTCTTC.

The chain joins TRBV28 to TRBJ1-4; D is undetermined. This CDR3 is 16 amino acids long. V dropped 8 bases and J dropped 0 bases, with 16 bases sitting between them. The germline gives CDR1 MDHEN, CDR2 SYDVKM. CDR3 protein: CASVGGNSATNEKLFF. The CDR3, as DNA: TGTGCCAGCGTCGGAGGCAATTCTGCAACTAATGAAAAACTGTTTTTT.